This T cell receptor beta chain emerged from a study of CD8 T cells in ankylosing spondylitis. TCRdb fed the 5' RACE reads into MiXCR, producing one record per CDR3 protein. Among 250,000 to 300,000 distinct CDR3 sequences, over 15% were seen once, and the ten largest hold around a third. Germline values: CDR1 SQVTM, CDR2 ANQGSEA. V was pared by 6 bases and J by 2 bases, with 11 bases between. This CDR3 has 12 amino acids. The chain uses TRBV29-1 and TRBJ2-7, with TRBD1 as a possible D gene (6 bases). The sample taken for sequencing was blood, either unsorted or a sorted T cell fraction (not recorded which). This sequence originates from a male donor with ankylosing spondylitis or in good health (not recorded which). The DNA of the CDR3 is TGCAGCGTGACACGGGACACCTACGAGCAGTACTTC. Protein product: CSVTRDTYEQYF.